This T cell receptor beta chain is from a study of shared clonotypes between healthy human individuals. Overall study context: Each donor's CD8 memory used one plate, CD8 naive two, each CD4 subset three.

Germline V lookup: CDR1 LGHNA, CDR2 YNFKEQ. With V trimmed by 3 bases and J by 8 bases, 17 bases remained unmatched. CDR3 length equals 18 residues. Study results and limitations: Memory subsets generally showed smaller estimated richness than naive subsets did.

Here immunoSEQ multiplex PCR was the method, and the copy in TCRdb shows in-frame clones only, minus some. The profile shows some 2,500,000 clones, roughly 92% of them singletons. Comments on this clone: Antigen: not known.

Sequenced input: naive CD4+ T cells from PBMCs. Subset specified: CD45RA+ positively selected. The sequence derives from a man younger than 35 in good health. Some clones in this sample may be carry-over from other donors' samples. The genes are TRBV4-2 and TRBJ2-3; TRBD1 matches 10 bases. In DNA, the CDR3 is TGTGCCAGCAGCCAGCGCTCAGGGGGACAGGGGAATGACGGTACGCAGTATTTT. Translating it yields CASSQRSGGQGNDGTQYF.